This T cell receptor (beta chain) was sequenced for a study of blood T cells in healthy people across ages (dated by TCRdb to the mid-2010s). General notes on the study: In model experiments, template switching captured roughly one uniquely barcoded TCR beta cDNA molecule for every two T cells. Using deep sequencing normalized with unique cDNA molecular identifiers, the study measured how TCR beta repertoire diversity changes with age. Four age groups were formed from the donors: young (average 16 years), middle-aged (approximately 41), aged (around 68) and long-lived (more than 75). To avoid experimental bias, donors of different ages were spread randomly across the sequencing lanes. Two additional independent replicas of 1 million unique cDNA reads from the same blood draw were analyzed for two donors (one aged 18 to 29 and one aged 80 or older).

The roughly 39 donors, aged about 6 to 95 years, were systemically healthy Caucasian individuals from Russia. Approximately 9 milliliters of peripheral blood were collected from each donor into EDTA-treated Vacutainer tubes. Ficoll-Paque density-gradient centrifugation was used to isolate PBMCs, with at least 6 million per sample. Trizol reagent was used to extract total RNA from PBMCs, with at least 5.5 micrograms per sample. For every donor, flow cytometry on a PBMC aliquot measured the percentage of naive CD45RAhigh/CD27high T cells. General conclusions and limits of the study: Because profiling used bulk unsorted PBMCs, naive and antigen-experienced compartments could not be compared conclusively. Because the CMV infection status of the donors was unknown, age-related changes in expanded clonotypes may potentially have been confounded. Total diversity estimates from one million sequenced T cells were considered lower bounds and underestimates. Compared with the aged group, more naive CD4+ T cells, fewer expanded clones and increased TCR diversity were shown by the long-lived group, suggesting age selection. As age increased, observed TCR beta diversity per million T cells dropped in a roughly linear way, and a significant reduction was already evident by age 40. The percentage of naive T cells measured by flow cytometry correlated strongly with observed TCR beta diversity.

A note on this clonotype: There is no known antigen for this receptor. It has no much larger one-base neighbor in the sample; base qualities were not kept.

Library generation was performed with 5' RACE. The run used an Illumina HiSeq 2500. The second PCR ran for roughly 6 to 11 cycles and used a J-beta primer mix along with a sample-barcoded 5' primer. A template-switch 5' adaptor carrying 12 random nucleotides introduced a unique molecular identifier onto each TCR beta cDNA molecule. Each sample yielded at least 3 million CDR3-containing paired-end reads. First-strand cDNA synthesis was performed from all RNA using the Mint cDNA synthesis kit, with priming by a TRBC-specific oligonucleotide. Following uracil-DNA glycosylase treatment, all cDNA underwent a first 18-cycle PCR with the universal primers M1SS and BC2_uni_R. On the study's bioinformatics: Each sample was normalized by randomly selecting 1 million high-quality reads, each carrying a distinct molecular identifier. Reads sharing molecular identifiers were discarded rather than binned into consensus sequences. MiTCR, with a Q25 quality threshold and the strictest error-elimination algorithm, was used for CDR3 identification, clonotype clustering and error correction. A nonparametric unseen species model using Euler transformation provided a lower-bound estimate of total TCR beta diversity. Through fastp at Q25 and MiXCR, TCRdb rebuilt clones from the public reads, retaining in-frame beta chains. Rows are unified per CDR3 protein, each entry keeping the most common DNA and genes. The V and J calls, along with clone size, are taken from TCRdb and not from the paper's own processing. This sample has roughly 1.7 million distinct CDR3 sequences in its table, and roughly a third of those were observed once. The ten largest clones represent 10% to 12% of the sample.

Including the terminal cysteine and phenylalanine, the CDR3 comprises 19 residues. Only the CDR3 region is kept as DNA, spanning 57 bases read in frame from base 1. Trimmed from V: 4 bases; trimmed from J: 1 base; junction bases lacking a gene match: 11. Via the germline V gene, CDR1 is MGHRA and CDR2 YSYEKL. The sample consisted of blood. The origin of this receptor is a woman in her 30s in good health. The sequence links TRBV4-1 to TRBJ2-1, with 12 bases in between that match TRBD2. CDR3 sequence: CASSLPTSGSPRSYNEQFF. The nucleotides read TGCGCCAGCAGCCTACCGACTAGCGGGAGTCCGAGGTCCTACAATGAGCAGTTCTTC.